The 5 T cell receptor beta chains reported below all come from one sample, sequenced in a study of chemoradiotherapy in HPV16-positive cancers (dated by TCRdb to between 2021 and 2023). The receptor library was made with the immunoSEQ multiplex PCR assay. TCRdb stores this immuneACCESS table with in-frame sequences only. Part of the clones is absent; in the studies checked, under half of the shortfall reflects unresolved V genes, and no reason is known for the rest. The sample table records around 15,000 clones; around four fifths of these occur just once. Of the sample, less than 1.5% is held by the ten largest clones. This specimen was collected from a patient who underwent chemoradiotherapy. Every receptor here comes from a human donor with HPV-associated anogenital cancer.

Worth noting for this clone: Other DNA sequences in the same sample also yield this CDR3. CDR3: CASSSPGRGNEKLFF. The CDR3 DNA reads TGTGCCAGCAGTTCCCCGGGTAGGGGAAATGAAAAACTGTTTTTT. This chain joins TRBV6-6 and TRBJ1-4; D might be TRBD1 (5 bases). V was cut by 4 bases and J by 5 bases, with 14 bases left in between. The germline V gene encodes CDR1 MNHNY and CDR2 SVGAGI (reference sequence). The CDR3 is 15 amino acids.

V usage is TRBV29-1 and J usage is TRBJ1-1, with a weak D call TRBD1 (5 bases). The germline V gene encodes CDR1 SQVTM and CDR2 ANQGSEA. The CDR3 covers 11 residues. Trimming cost V 8 bases and J 6 bases, with 13 bases left between them. The CDR3 loop reads CSSSRGPEAFF. The CDR3 DNA reads as TGCAGCTCGTCAAGGGGACCTGAAGCTTTCTTT.

V and J are TRBV4-2 and TRBJ2-7, with 11 bases aligning to TRBD2. The CDR3 spans 18 residues. Germline-derived CDR1 and CDR2 are LGHNA and YNFKEQ. The ends lost 1 base at V and 1 base at J; junction bases unmatched: 9. The CDR3 loop is CASSQAPQLAGVSYEQYF. CDR3 coding DNA: TGTGCCAGCAGCCAAGCCCCCCAACTAGCGGGGGTTTCCTACGAGCAGTACTTC.

The rearrangement links TRBV9 to TRBJ1-3, with TRBD1 matching 8 bases. This CDR3 spans 14 amino acids. The ends lost 2 bases at V and 8 bases at J; junction bases unmatched: 6. CDR1 is SGDLS, CDR2 YYNGEE, per germline. CDR3 DNA: TGTGCCAGCAGCGTGCGACAGGGGTCAGACACCATATATTTT. Encoded protein: CASSVRQGSDTIYF.

For this clone: The germline gene is not matched at one end of the junction; a read error may be the cause. This chain connects TRBV6-6 to TRBJ1-1; maybe TRBD1 (6 bases). The CDR3 is 15 residues long. From germline, CDR1 is MNHNY and CDR2 SVGAGI (reference sequence). This CDR3 is CASSYSQGTRPEAFF. Here the CDR3 DNA reads TGTGCCAGCAGCTACTCACAGGGAACCAGGCCTGAAGCTTTCTTT.